The source of this T cell receptor (beta chain) is a study of blood T cell repertoires in COVID-19. The overall study: The United States, Italy and Spain supplied acute and convalescent COVID-19 samples.

The authors' processing: Researchers report that nucleated cell counts were estimated from reference gene primer amplification. TCRdb's table, derived via immunoSEQ multiplex PCR, lists solely in-frame clones and lacks some. V and J calls and clone size are given by that table; D and trimming were obtained from the DNA. The profile shows 120,000 to 150,000 clones, 87% of them singletons. Trimming pared 0 bases from V and 4 bases from J, leaving 14 bases between. The length of the CDR3 is 16 residues. CDR1 is SGHDT and CDR2 is YYEEEE in the germline V gene. The chain uses TRBV5-6 and TRBJ1-3, with D unclear. This clonotype originated in a woman in her 40s with acute or convalescent COVID-19. Sequencing was performed on peripheral blood. The CDR3 DNA reads as TGTGCCAGCAGCTTGGTGGCATCCCAGGCGGGAAACACCATATATTTT. Translation: CASSLVASQAGNTIYF.